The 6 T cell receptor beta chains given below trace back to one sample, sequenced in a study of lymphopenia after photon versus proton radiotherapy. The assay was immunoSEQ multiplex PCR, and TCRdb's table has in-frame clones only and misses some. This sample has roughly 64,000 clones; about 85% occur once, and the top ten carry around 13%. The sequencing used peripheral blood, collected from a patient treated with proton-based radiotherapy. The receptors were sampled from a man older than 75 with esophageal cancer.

The DNA for the CDR3 is TGTGCTAGTGGTTTGCCCCGGGGGGGGATCCACACTGAAGCTTTCTTT. This gives the protein CASGLPRGGIHTEAFF. The chain is built from TRBV12-5 and TRBJ1-1; weak D call: TRBD1 (5 bases). This CDR3 is 16 amino acids long. Germline V gene lookup returns CDR1 LGHNT and CDR2 FRNRAP. V was clipped by 2 bases and J by 3 bases, with 16 bases between them.

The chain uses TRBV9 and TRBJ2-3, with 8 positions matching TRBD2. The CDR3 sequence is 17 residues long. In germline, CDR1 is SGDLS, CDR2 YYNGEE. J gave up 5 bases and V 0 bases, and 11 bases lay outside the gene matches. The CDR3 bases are TGTGCCAGCAGCGTAGCTTCGGGTAGCGGGACGTTAGATACGCAGTATTTT. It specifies CASSVASGSGTLDTQYF.

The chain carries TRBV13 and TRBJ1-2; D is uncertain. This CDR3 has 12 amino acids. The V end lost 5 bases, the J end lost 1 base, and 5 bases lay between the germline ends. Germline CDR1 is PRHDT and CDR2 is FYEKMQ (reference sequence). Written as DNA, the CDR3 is TGTGCCAGCAGCCCTAATAACTATGGCTACACCTTC. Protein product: CASSPNNYGYTF. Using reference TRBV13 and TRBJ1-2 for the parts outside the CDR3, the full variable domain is AAGVIQSPRHLIKEKRETATLKCYPIPRHDTVYWYQQGPGQDPQFLISFYEKMQSDKGSIPDRFSAQQFSDYHSELNMSSLELGDSALYFCASSPNNYGYTFGSGTRLTVV.

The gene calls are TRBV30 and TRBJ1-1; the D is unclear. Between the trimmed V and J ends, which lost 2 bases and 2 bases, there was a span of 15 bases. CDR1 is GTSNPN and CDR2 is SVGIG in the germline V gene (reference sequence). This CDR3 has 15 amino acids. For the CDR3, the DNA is TGTGCCTGGAGTAACGAACAGCGAGGTAACACTGAAGCTTTCTTT. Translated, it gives CAWSNEQRGNTEAFF.

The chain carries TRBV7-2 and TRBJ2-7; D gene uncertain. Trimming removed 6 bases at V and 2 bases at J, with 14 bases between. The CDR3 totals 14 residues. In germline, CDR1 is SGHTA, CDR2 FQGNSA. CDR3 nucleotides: TGTGCCAGCAGTACTATCGTCGCCACCTACGAGCAGTACTTC. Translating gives CASSTIVATYEQYF. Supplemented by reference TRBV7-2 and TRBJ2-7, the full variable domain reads GAGVSQSPSNKVTEKGKDVELRCDPISGHTALYWYRQSLGQGLEFLIYFQGNSAPDKSGLPSDRFSAERTGGSVSTLTIQRTQQEDSAVYLCASSTIVATYEQYFGPGTRLTVT.

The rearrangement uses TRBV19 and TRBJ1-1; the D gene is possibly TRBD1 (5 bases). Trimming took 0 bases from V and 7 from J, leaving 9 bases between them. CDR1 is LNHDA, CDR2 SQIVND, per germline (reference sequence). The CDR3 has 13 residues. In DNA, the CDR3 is TGTGCCAGTAGTATAGATTCAGGGAATGAAGCTTTCTTT. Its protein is CASSIDSGNEAFF.